This T cell receptor (beta chain) was found in a study of blood T cells in healthy people across ages. Using a J-beta primer mix together with a sample-barcoded 5' primer, a second PCR was run for roughly 7 to 12 cycles. Every single cDNA molecule received a tag from a template-switch adaptor with 12 random nucleotides. TCRdb re-derived calls from the 5' RACE reads in MiXCR, one entry per CDR3 protein. This sample has approximately 680,000 distinct CDR3 sequences; roughly 32% occur once, and the top ten carry over 15%. The CDR3 is 13 residues long. In germline, CDR1 is MNHNS, CDR2 SASEGT. Losses at the gene ends were 3 bases for V and 7 bases for J; bases not matched to a gene: 5.

The TCR was taken from an elderly woman in good health. Sequenced input: blood. The chain uses TRBV6-1 and TRBJ1-2; 7 nucleotides align to TRBD1. This CDR3 is CASSEAGGAGYTF. As DNA, the CDR3 is TGTGCCAGCAGTGAGGCAGGGGGAGCTGGCTACACCTTC.